This entry lists 17 T cell receptor beta chains sequenced from one sample in a study of CD8 T cells in ankylosing spondylitis. TCRdb analysed the 5' RACE reads with MiXCR anew, one entry per CDR3 protein. Here the sample spans about 240,000 distinct CDR3 sequences, 8.6% being singletons. Source material: blood, either unsorted or a sorted T cell fraction (not recorded which). These TCRs come from a male donor with ankylosing spondylitis or in good health (not recorded which).

The chain has TRBV7-2 and TRBJ1-5, with 12 bases fitting TRBD1. Germline CDR1 and CDR2: SGHTA and FQGNSA. This CDR3 is 16 amino acids long. The J segment lost 6 bases and the V segment lost 3 bases, leaving 6 bases of the junction unmatched. Here the CDR3 reads CASSLAGTGGGQPQHF. DNA of the CDR3: TGTGCCAGCAGCTTGGCCGGGACAGGGGGCGGTCAGCCCCAGCATTTT. The full variable domain, in which reference TRBV7-2 and TRBJ1-5 provide the parts outside the CDR3, is GAGVSQSPSNKVTEKGKDVELRCDPISGHTALYWYRQSLGQGLEFLIYFQGNSAPDKSGLPSDRFSAERTGGSVSTLTIQRTQQEDSAVYLCASSLAGTGGGQPQHFGDGTRLSIL.

This clonotype was seen at least ten times. This chain links TRBV4-3 with TRBJ1-5; no definite D call. V was pared by 0 bases and J by 4 bases, with 16 bases between. The CDR3 is made up of 17 amino acids. Per the germline V gene, CDR1 is LGHNA and CDR2 is YSLEER. CDR3 amino acids: CASSQDLSGLGNQPQHF. CDR3 coding DNA: TGCGCCAGCAGCCAAGATTTAAGCGGGCTTGGTAATCAGCCCCAGCATTTT.

This clonotype was recorded at least ten times. The V gene is TRBV7-3, the J gene TRBJ2-5; tentatively, D is TRBD1 (5 bases). Germline CDR1 is SGHTA and CDR2 is FQGTGA. The CDR3 is 13 residues long. Trimming pared 3 bases from V and 6 bases from J, leaving 11 bases between. The CDR3 loop is CASSLTATQTQYF. The CDR3 bases are TGTGCCAGCAGCTTGACAGCTACGCAGACCCAGTACTTC.

This clonotype was seen repeatedly, ten times or more. This chain links TRBV27 with TRBJ2-7, with 7 bases fitting TRBD1. In germline, CDR1 is MNHEY, CDR2 SMNVEV (reference sequence). The CDR3 runs to 14 residues. Trimming cost V 5 bases and J 9 bases; bases outside gene matches: 13. CDR3 sequence reads: CASSPGQVWIGQYF. The CDR3 coding sequence is TGTGCCAGCAGTCCTGGACAGGTGTGGATCGGGCAGTACTTC.

This clonotype has a count of ten or more. The genes are TRBV9 and TRBJ1-1; 7 nucleotides match TRBD1. Per the germline V gene, CDR1 is SGDLS and CDR2 is YYNGEE. J was trimmed by 10 bases and V by 3 bases; bases with no gene match: 9. This CDR3 comprises 13 residues. The CDR3 here is CASSEGGRVGAFF. The DNA of the CDR3 is TGTGCCAGCAGCGAAGGGGGCCGGGTGGGAGCTTTCTTT.

This clonotype was found many times. This chain connects TRBV20-1 to TRBJ2-7; 7 bases align to TRBD2. V shed 1 base, J shed 4 bases, and the junction held 7 bases outside the gene matches. CDR3 length equals 14 residues. Per the germline V gene, CDR1 is DFQATT and CDR2 is SNEGSKA (reference sequence). CDR3 amino acids: CSARVAGTRYEQYF. DNA of the CDR3: TGCAGTGCTAGAGTAGCGGGTACCAGGTACGAGCAGTACTTC.

This clonotype was picked up many times. The chain joins TRBV20-1 to TRBJ1-1; tentative D call: TRBD1 (5 bases). V lost 2 bases, J lost 5 bases, and 12 bases lay in between. In germline, CDR1 is DFQATT, CDR2 SNEGSKA (reference sequence). The CDR3 contains 13 residues. Here the CDR3 reads CSARLGGGTEAFF. CDR3 sequence (DNA): TGCAGTGCTAGACTAGGTGGGGGAACTGAAGCTTTCTTT.

This clonotype occurred many times. V gene TRBV6-1 combines with J gene TRBJ2-2; 7 bases agree with TRBD1. The CDR3 has 16 amino acids. Trimming took 5 bases from V and 2 from J; bases not matched to a gene: 8. Germline-derived CDR1 and CDR2 are MNHNS and SASEGT. The DNA of the CDR3 is TGTGCCAGCAGTCTTTACAGGGGCGGAAACACCGGGGAGCTGTTTTTT. Its translation: CASSLYRGGNTGELFF.

This clonotype was seen repeatedly, ten times or more. V usage is TRBV5-1 and J usage is TRBJ2-7, with TRBD1 matching over 8 bases. V was clipped by 4 bases and J by 3 bases; unmatched bases: 9. This CDR3 is 15 amino acids long. Germline CDR1 is SGHRS and CDR2 is YFSETQ. CDR3 protein: CASSRGQGDLYEQYF. For the CDR3, the DNA is TGCGCCAGCAGCCGTGGACAGGGAGACCTCTACGAGCAGTACTTC.

Points on this clonotype: This may arise from a read error, as a much more abundant clone is one base away. J is TRBJ2-3 and V is TRBV7-3; 8 nucleotides line up with TRBD2. The junction had 4 bases not matched to a gene; V was cut back by 1 base and J by 1 base. Germline CDR1 SGHTA, CDR2 FQGTGA. This CDR3 spans 16 amino acids. The DNA of the CDR3 is TGTGCCAGCAGCTTAAGGGGCGGGAGGTGCACAGATACGCAGTATTTT. Its translation is CASSLRGGRCTDTQYF.

This clonotype was seen only a few times. The V gene is TRBV7-2, the J gene TRBJ2-2; D might be TRBD2 (6 bases). Germline assignment: CDR1 SGHTA and CDR2 FQGNSA. This CDR3 is built from 16 residues. V was shortened by 3 bases and J by 5 bases, with 16 bases between the two germline ends. This CDR3 reads CASSFNSGRLTGELFF. The CDR3, as DNA: TGTGCCAGCAGCTTCAATAGCGGTCGGTTAACCGGGGAGCTGTTTTTT.

This clonotype was recorded at least ten times. The J gene is TRBJ2-7, the V gene TRBV20-1, with TRBD2 identical over 7 bases. The junction had 3 bases not matched to a gene; V was cut back by 6 bases and J by 1 base. The CDR3 sequence is 12 residues long. Per the germline V gene, CDR1 is DFQATT and CDR2 is SNEGSKA (reference sequence). For the CDR3, the DNA is TGCAGTGCCTCCGGGGGGTCCTACGAGCAGTACTTC. Protein sequence: CSASGGSYEQYF.

This clonotype was picked up many times. The V and J genes are TRBV7-9 and TRBJ1-2; no clear D. This CDR3 region has 14 residues. In germline, CDR1 is SEHNR, CDR2 FQNEAQ (reference sequence). The germline V and J ends were trimmed by 0 bases and 6 bases, with 11 bases remaining between them. In nucleotides, the CDR3 is TGTGCCAGCAGCTTAGCGATCGAGGATAATGGCTACACCTTC. This sequence encodes CASSLAIEDNGYTF.

A few counts support this clonotype. V usage is TRBV30 and J usage is TRBJ2-3; 9 nucleotides line up with TRBD1. The CDR3 runs to 14 residues. Germline lookup yields CDR1 GTSNPN and CDR2 SVGIG (reference sequence). Trimming at V came to 2 bases and at J to 4 bases, leaving 4 bases not matched to a gene. CDR3 in amino acids: CAWSKGQGPDTQYF. The CDR3 DNA reads TGTGCCTGGAGTAAGGGACAGGGACCAGATACGCAGTATTTT. The variable domain in full, with the rest retrieved from reference TRBV30 and TRBJ2-3, is SQTIHQWPATLVQPVGSPLSLECTVEGTSNPNLYWYRQAAGRGLQLLFYSVGIGQISSEVPQNLSASRPQDRQFILSSKKLLLSDSGFYLCAWSKGQGPDTQYFGPGTRLTVL.

This clonotype was recorded at least ten times. This chain uses TRBV10-3 with TRBJ2-2; 9 bases line up with TRBD1. V dropped 7 bases and J dropped 1; count of bases not matched to a gene: 7. The CDR3 spans 16 residues. Per germline, CDR1 ENHRY and CDR2 SYGVKD. As DNA, the CDR3 is TGTGCCATCAAACCGTGGACAGGGGAGAACACCGGGGAGCTGTTTTTT. Protein sequence: CAIKPWTGENTGELFF.

Ten or more counts support this clonotype. V and J are TRBV30 and TRBJ2-5; no clear D gene. The CDR3 is 13 residues long. V was cut by 0 bases and J by 5 bases, with 10 bases left in between. Germline V gene data show CDR1 as GTSNPN and CDR2 as SVGIG (reference sequence). The CDR3 nucleotides are TGTGCCTGGAGTGTTTCTGTGGGGGAGACCCAGTACTTC. Translating it yields CAWSVSVGETQYF.

This clonotype was picked up many times. This chain joins TRBV20-1 and TRBJ2-1; tentatively, D is TRBD2 (6 bases). Germline V CDR1 and CDR2: DFQATT, SNEGSKA (reference sequence). V lost 5 bases and J 2 bases, leaving 16 bases between the germline ends. CDR3 length equals 15 residues. The DNA for the CDR3 is TGCAGTGCTCGCCCCGACGGGAGAACCTACAATGAGCAGTTCTTC. Encoded protein: CSARPDGRTYNEQFF.